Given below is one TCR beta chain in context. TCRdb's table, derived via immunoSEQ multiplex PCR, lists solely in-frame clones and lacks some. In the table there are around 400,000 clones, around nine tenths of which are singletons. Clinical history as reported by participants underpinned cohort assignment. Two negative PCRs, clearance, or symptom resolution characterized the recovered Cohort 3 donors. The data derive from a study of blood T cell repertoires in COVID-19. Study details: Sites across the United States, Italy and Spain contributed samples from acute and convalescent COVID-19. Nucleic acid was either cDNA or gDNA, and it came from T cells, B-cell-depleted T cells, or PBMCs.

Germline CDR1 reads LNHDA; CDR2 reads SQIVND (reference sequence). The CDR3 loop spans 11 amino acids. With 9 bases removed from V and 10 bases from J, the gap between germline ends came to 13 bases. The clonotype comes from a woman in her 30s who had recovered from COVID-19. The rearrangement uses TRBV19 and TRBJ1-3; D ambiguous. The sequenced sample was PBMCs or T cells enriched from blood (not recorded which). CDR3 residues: CASRQRQTIYF. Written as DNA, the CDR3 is TGTGCCAGCCGCCAGCGGCAAACCATATATTTT.